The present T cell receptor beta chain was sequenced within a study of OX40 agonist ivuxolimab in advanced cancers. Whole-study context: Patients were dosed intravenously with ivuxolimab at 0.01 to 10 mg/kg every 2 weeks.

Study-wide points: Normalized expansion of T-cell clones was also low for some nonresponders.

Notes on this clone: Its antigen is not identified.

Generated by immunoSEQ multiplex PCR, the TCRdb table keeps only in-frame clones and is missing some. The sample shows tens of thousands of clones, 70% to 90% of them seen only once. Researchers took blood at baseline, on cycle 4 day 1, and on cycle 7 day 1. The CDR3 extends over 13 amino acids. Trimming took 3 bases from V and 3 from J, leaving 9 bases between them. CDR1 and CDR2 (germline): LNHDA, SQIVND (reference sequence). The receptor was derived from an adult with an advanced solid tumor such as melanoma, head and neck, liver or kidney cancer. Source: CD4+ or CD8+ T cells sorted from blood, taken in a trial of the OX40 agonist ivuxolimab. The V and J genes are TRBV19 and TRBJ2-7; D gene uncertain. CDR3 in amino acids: CASSMSRSYEQYF. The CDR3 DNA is TGTGCCAGTAGTATGTCCCGCAGCTACGAGCAGTACTTC.